This entry lists 11 T cell receptor beta chains sequenced from one sample in a study of siplizumab effects on memory and regulatory T cells. Data came from immunoSEQ multiplex PCR; TCRdb stores just in-frame clones and leaves some out. The data show more than 95,000 clones, nearly 95% seen once. The sample consisted of Tregs sorted from blood. These receptor sequences come from a human donor in good health.

This rearrangement joins TRBV5-1 to TRBJ2-1, with 7 nucleotides matching TRBD1. The CDR3 runs to 16 residues. J was trimmed by 5 bases and V by 2 bases; bases with no gene match: 10. From germline, CDR1 is SGHRS and CDR2 YFSETQ. The DNA of the CDR3 is TGCGCCAGCAGCTTTCCACAGGGGCGGAACAACAATGAGCAGTTCTTC. As protein: CASSFPQGRNNNEQFF.

The V and J genes are TRBV4-1 and TRBJ1-1, with 8 bases aligning to TRBD1. The CDR3 is 14 amino acids. V lost 4 bases and J lost 5; bases outside the gene matches: 6. CDR1 MGHRA and CDR2 YSYEKL come from the germline V gene. Written as DNA, the CDR3 is TGCGCCAGCAGCCCGCGTTACAGGGGGACTGAAGCTTTCTTT. Translating gives CASSPRYRGTEAFF.

This clone was seen just once. The CDR3 reads CASKISDIWGNQPQHF. DNA of the CDR3: TGTGCCAGCAAAATTTCAGACATTTGGGGCAATCAGCCCCAGCATTTT. The V and J genes are TRBV2 and TRBJ1-5; unclear D gene. The CDR3 consists of 16 residues. Deletions cut 7 bases from V and 2 bases from J, with 18 bases between. Germline V gene lookup returns CDR1 SNHLY and CDR2 FYNNEI.

This clone was seen a handful of times. The chain recombines TRBV18 with TRBJ1-3; no reliable D call. The CDR3 consists of 18 residues. V was pared by 4 bases and J by 0 bases, with 19 bases between. Germline values: CDR1 KGHSH, CDR2 LQKENI. The CDR3 region is CASSLISRPVLSGNTIYF. The CDR3 nucleotides read TGTGCCAGCTCACTGATTTCACGGCCCGTACTCTCTGGAAACACCATATATTTT.

The chain uses TRBV5-1 and TRBJ2-5; tentatively, D is TRBD2 (6 bases). The germline V and J ends were trimmed by 5 bases and 4 bases, with 15 bases remaining between them. Germline assignment: CDR1 SGHRS and CDR2 YFSETQ. The CDR3 length is 14 residues. This CDR3 is CASRLGRSGETQYF. Written as DNA, the CDR3 is TGCGCCAGCAGACTAGGGAGGTCGGGAGAGACCCAGTACTTC.

The CDR3 spells CASSLGGGPYEQYF. In DNA, the CDR3 is TGTGCCAGCAGCTTAGGGGGGGGGCCCTACGAGCAGTACTTC. The gene calls are TRBV7-8 and TRBJ2-7, with D possibly matching TRBD2 (7 bases). This CDR3 contains 14 residues. Germline-derived CDR1 and CDR2 are SGHVS and FQNEAQ. The V end lost 1 base, the J end lost 2 bases, and 9 bases lay between the germline ends.

The genes are TRBV5-5 and TRBJ1-5; the D gene is possibly TRBD1 (6 bases). The CDR3 runs to 14 residues. V shed 0 bases and J shed 9 bases, with 13 bases lying between them. Germline lookup yields CDR1 SGHKS and CDR2 YYEKEE (reference sequence). The DNA for the CDR3 is TGTGCCAGCAGCTTGGAATCAGGGGCTGGGCCCCAGCATTTT. Translating gives CASSLESGAGPQHF.

This chain uses TRBV9 with TRBJ2-7; 10 bases align to TRBD2. The CDR3 has 14 amino acids. Trimming removed 1 base from V and 5 bases from J; junction bases left unmatched: 3. Germline V gene lookup returns CDR1 SGDLS and CDR2 YYNGEE. CDR3 sequence reads: CASSVLAGDDEQYF. In DNA form, the CDR3 reads TGTGCCAGCAGCGTACTAGCGGGAGACGACGAGCAGTACTTC.

The V and J genes are TRBV30 and TRBJ2-5, with 8 bases matching TRBD2. V shed 3 bases and J 2 bases; nucleotides not matched to a gene: 5. Germline loops: CDR1 GTSNPN, CDR2 SVGIG (reference sequence). The CDR3 has 14 residues. CDR3 bases: TGTGCCTGGAGCCTAACTAGCGGACAAGAGACCCAGTACTTC. Residues: CAWSLTSGQETQYF.

V is TRBV28 and J is TRBJ2-7; no clear D gene. There are 11 residues in the CDR3. The ends were cut back, 5 bases at V and 6 bases at J, with 8 bases in the middle. Germline-derived CDR1 and CDR2 are MDHEN and SYDVKM. DNA for the CDR3: TGTGCCAGCAGTCTGCAGTCCGAGCAGTACTTC. Translated: CASSLQSEQYF.

The CDR3 nucleotides are TGCGCCAGCAGCTCGGCAGGGTGGTCCGGGGAGCTGTTTTTT. This encodes CASSSAGWSGELFF. The chain combines TRBV5-1 with TRBJ2-2; possibly TRBD1 for D (5 bases). The germline V gene encodes CDR1 SGHRS and CDR2 YFSETQ. The CDR3 runs 14 residues. The V gene lost 3 bases and the J gene lost 6 bases, with 12 bases spanning the gap.